This section outlines one T cell receptor beta chain sequence together with its context. Libraries were prepared by immunoSEQ multiplex PCR; TCRdb keeps only in-frame clonotypes and omits some of them. The sample includes 380,000 or so clones, about 88% of them seen just once. The data originate from a study of Ad26.COV2.S vaccination and SARS-CoV-2 variants. The overall study: The donor was enrolled in the Ad26.COV2.S arm of the COV1001 trial. Dosing was one shot or two shots 56 days apart.

Indicated treatment: 19 received Ad26.COV2.S at low or high dose, single or two shots; a few received placebo; per-sample allocation not given. After the first vaccine or placebo injection, samples were drawn on day 63. The germline CDR1 and CDR2 sequences are MRHNA and SNTAGT. This CDR3 comprises 15 residues. V was pared by 2 bases and J by 9 bases, with 5 bases of the junction left unmatched. This clonotype was obtained from a person aged 18-65 years who received the Ad26.COV2.S COVID-19 vaccine or a placebo. Material: peripheral blood, obtained in a trial of Ad26.COV2.S vaccine versus placebo. This sequence joins TRBV6-4 and TRBJ2-1; TRBD1 matches at 12 bases. CDR3 nucleotide sequence: TGTGCCAGCAGTGACGGGACAGGGGGCCGCGGTGAGCAGTTCTTC. Amino acids: CASSDGTGGRGEQFF.